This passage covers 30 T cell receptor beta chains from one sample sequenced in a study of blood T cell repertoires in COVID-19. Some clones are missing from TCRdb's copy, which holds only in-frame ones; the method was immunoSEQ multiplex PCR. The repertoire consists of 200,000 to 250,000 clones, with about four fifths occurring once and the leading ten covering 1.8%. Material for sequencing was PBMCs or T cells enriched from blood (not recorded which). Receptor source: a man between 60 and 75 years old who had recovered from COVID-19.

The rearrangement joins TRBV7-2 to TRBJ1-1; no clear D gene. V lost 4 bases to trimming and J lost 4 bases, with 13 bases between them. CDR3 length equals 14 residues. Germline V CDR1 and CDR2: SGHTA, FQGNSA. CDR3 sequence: CASSSSVFSTEAFF. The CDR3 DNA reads TGTGCCAGCAGCTCCTCAGTCTTTTCCACTGAAGCTTTCTTT.

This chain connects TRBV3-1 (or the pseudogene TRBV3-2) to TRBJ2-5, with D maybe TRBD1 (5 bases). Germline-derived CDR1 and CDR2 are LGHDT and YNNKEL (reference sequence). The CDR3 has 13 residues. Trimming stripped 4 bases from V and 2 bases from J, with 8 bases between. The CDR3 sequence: CASSRTGQETQYF. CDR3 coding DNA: TGTGCCAGCAGCCGCACAGGTCAAGAGACCCAGTACTTC.

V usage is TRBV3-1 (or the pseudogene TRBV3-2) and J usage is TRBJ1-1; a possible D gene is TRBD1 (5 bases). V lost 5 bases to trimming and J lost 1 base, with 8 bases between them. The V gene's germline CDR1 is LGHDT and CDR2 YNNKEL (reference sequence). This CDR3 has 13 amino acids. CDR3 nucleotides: TGTGCCAGCAGCAAGGACAAGAACACTGAAGCTTTCTTT. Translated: CASSKDKNTEAFF.

CDR3 protein: CASSPQGDQPQHF. The CDR3 nucleotides read TGCGCCAGCAGCCCCCAGGGTGATCAGCCCCAGCATTTT. The chain links TRBV5-1 to TRBJ1-5; weak D call: TRBD1 (5 bases). This CDR3 spans 13 amino acids. Looked up from germline, CDR1 is SGHRS and CDR2 is YFSETQ. Deletions cut 4 bases from V and 5 bases from J, with 10 bases between.

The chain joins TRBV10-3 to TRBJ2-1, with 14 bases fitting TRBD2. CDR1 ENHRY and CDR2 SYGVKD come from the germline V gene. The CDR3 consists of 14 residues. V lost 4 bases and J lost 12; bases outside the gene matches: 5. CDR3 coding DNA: TGTGCCATCAGTGGGACTAGCGGGGGGCCCGGGCAGTTCTTC. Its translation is CAISGTSGGPGQFF.

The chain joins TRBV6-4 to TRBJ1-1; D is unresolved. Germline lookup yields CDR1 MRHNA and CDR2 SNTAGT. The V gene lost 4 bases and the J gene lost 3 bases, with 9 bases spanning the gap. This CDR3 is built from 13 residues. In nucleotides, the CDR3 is TGTGCCAGCAGTGTGAGTACGGACACTGAAGCTTTCTTT. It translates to CASSVSTDTEAFF.

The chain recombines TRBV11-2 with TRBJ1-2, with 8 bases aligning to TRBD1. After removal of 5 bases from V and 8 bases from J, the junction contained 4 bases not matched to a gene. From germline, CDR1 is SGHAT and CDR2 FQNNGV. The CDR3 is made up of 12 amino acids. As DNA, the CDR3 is TGTGCCAGCAGCACTCGACAGGGGGGCTACACCTTC. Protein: CASSTRQGGYTF.

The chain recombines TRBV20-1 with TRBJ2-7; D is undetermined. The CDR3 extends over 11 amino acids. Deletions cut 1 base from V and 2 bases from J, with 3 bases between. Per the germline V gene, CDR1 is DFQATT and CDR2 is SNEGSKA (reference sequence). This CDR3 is CSARVTYEQYF. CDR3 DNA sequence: TGCAGTGCTAGAGTTACCTACGAGCAGTACTTC.

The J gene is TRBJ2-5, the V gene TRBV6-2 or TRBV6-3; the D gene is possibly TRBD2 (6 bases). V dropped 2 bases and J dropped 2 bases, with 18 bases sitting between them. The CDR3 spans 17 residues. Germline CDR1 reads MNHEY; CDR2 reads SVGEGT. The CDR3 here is CASSYPSSGTRQETQYF. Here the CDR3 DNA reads TGTGCCAGCAGTTACCCGTCGAGTGGGACTCGTCAAGAGACCCAGTACTTC.

CDR3 sequence reads: CASSLVSTGGKREQYF. Here the CDR3 DNA reads TGTGCCAGCAGCTTAGTCTCGACAGGGGGGAAACGCGAGCAGTACTTC. The rearrangement joins TRBV11-3 to TRBJ2-7, with TRBD1 matching 9 bases. Trimming removed 1 base from V and 6 bases from J; junction bases left unmatched: 10. This CDR3 region has 16 residues. Germline-derived CDR1 and CDR2 are SGHNT and YENEEA.

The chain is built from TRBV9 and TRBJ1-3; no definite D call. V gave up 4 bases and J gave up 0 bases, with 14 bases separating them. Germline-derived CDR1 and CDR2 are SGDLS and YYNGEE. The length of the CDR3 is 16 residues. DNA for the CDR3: TGTGCCAGCAGCAAAAGCGGGTCAAACTCTGGAAACACCATATATTTT. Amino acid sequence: CASSKSGSNSGNTIYF.

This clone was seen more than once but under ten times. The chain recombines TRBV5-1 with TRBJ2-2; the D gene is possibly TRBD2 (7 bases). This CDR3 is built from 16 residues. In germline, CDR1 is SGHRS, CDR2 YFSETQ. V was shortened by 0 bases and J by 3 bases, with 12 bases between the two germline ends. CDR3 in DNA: TGCGCCAGCAGCTTGGACGGGGGGCCGGACACCGGGGAGCTGTTTTTT. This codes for CASSLDGGPDTGELFF.

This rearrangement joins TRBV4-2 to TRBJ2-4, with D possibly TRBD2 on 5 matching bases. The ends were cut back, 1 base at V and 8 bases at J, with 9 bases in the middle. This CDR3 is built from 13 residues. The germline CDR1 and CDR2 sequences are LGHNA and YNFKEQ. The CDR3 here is CASSQVEGDIQYF. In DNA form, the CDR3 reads TGTGCCAGCAGCCAAGTTGAGGGAGACATTCAGTACTTC.

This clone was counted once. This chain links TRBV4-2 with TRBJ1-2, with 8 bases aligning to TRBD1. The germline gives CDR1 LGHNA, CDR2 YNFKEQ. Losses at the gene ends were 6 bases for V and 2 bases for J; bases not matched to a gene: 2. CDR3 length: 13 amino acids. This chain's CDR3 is CASRRQGNYGYTF. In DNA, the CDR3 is TGTGCCAGCAGAAGACAGGGGAACTATGGCTACACCTTC.

In DNA, the CDR3 is TGTGCCAGCTCACCGCAGGAAAACACTGAAGCTTTCTTT. Translation gives CASSPQENTEAFF. The chain employs TRBV18 and TRBJ1-1; D not certain. CDR3 size: 13 residues. From germline, CDR1 is KGHSH and CDR2 LQKENI. The V and J ends lost 3 bases and 2 bases respectively, with 7 bases between them.

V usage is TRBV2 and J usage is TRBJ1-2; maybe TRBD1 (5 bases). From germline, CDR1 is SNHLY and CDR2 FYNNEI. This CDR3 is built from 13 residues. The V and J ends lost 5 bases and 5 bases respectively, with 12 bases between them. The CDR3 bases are TGTGCCAGCAGTTATGACAGCTTATATGGCTACACCTTC. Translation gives CASSYDSLYGYTF.

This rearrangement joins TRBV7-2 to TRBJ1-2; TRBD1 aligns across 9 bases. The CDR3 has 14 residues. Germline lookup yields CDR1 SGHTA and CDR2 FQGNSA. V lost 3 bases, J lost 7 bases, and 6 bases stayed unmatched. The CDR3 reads CASSFSQGASGYTF. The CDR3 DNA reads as TGTGCCAGCAGCTTTTCACAGGGGGCTAGTGGCTACACCTTC.

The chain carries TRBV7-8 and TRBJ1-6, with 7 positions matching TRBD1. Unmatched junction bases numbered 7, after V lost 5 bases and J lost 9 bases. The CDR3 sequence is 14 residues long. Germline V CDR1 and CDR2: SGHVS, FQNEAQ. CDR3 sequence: CASSQTGPSSPLHF. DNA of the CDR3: TGTGCCAGCAGCCAGACAGGGCCTAGTTCACCCCTCCACTTT.

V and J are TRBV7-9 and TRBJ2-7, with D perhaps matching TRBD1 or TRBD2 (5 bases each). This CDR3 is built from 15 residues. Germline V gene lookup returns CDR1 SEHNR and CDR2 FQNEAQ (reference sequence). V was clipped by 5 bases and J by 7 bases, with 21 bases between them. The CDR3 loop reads CASSLGVGEAREQYF. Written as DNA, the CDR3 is TGTGCCAGCAGCCTAGGGGTCGGGGAAGCAAGGGAGCAGTACTTC. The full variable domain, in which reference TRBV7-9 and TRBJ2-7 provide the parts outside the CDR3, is DTGVSQNPRHKITKRGQNVTFRCDPISEHNRLYWYRQTLGQGPEFLTYFQNEAQLEKSRLLSDRFSAERPKGSFSTLEIQRTEQGDSAMYLCASSLGVGEAREQYFGPGTRLTVT.

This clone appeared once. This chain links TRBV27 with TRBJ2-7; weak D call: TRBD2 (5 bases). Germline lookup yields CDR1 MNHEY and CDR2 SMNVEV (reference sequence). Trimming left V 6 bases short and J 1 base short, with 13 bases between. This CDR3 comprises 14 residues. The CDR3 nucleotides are TGTGCCAGCAGCTATAAGACGGGATCCTACGAGCAGTACTTC. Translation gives CASSYKTGSYEQYF.

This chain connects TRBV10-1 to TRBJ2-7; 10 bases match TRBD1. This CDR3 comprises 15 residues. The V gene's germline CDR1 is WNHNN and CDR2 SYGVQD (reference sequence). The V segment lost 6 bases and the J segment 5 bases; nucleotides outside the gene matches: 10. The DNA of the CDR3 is TGCGCCAGCAGCCCCGGGACAGGGGTGTCCCACGAGCAGTACTTC. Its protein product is CASSPGTGVSHEQYF.

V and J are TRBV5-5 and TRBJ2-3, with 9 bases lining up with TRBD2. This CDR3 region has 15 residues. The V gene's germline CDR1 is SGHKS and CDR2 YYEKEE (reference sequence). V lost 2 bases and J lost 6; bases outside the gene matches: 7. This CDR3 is CASSFSSGGRDTQYF. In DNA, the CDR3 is TGTGCCAGCAGCTTTTCCAGCGGGGGGCGGGATACGCAGTATTTT.

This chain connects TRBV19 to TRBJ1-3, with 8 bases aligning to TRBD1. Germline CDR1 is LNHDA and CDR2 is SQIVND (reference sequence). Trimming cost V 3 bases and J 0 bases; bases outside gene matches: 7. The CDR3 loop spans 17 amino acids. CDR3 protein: CASSMGWTGSSGNTIYF. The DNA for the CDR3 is TGTGCCAGTAGTATGGGGTGGACAGGGAGCTCTGGAAACACCATATATTTT. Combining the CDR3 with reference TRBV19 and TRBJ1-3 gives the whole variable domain DGGITQSPKYLFRKEGQNVTLSCEQNLNHDAMYWYRQDPGQGLRLIYYSQIVNDFQKGDIAEGYSVSREKKESFPLTVTSAQKNPTAFYLCASSMGWTGSSGNTIYFGEGSWLTVV.

The CDR3 protein is CATSDRSGTGNTEAFF. The CDR3 bases are TGTGCCACCAGTGACCGATCCGGGACAGGTAACACTGAAGCTTTCTTT. The rearrangement links TRBV24-1 to TRBJ1-1; 8 bases are a match to TRBD1. Germline V gives CDR1 KGHDR, CDR2 SFDVKD. J lost 2 bases, V lost 4 bases, and 8 bases had no gene match. This CDR3 comprises 16 residues.

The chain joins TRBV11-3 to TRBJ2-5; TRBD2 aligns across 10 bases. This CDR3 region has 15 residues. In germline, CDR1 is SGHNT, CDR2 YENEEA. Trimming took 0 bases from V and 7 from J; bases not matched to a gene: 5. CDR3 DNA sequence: TGTGCCAGCAGCTTAGAATACAAGCGGGGGGGGACCCAGTACTTC. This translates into CASSLEYKRGGTQYF.

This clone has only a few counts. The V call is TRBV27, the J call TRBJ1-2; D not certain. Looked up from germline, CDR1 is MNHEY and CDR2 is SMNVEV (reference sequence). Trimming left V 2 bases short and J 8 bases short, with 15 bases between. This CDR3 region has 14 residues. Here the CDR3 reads CASSLNTNGRGYTF. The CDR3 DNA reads TGTGCCAGCAGTTTAAATACAAACGGCAGGGGCTACACCTTC.

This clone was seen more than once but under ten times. The CDR3 is CASSPGPAPEAFF. CDR3 coding DNA: TGTGCCAGCAGCCCAGGTCCGGCCCCTGAAGCTTTCTTT. The V and J genes are TRBV9 and TRBJ1-1; D unresolved. The CDR3 runs to 13 residues. Trimming stripped 4 bases from V and 6 bases from J, with 13 bases between. Looked up from germline, CDR1 is SGDLS and CDR2 is YYNGEE.

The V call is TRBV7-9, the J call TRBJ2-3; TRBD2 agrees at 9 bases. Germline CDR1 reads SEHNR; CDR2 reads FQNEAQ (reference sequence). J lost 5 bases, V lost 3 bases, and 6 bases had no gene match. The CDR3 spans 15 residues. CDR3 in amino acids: CASSFGGGAVDTQYF. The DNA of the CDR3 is TGTGCCAGCAGCTTTGGCGGGGGGGCCGTAGATACGCAGTATTTT.

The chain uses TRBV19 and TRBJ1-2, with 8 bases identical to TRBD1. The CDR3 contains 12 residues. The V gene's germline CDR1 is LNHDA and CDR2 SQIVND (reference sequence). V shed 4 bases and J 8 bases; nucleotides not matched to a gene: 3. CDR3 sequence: CASSTGQGGYTF. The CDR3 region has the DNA TGTGCCAGTAGTACAGGACAGGGCGGCTACACCTTC.

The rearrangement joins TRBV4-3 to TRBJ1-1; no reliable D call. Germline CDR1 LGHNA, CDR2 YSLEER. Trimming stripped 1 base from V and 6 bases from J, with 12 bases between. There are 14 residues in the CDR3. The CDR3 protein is CASSQARERAEAFF. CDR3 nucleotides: TGCGCCAGCAGCCAAGCTAGGGAGCGGGCTGAAGCTTTCTTT.